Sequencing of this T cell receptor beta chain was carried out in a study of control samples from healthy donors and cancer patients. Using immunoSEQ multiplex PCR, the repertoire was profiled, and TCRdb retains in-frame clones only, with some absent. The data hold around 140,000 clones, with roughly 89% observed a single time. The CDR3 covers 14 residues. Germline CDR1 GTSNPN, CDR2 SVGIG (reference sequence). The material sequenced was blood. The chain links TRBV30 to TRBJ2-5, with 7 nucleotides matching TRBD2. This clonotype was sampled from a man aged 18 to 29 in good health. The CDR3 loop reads CAGGSGVSVETQYF. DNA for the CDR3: TGTGCTGGGGGAAGCGGGGTTAGTGTGGAGACCCAGTACTTC.